The clone carrying this TCR beta chain is classed as medium-sized (0.01 to 0.1%). These data come from a study of blood T cell repertoires in COVID-19. The overall study: COVID-19 samples, acute and convalescent, were from the United States, Italy and Spain. In each case, the material was cDNA or gDNA derived from T cells, B-cell-depleted T cells, or PBMCs.

The V and J ends lost 4 bases and 4 bases, in that order; junction bases with no gene match: 5. Germline CDR1 SGHRS, CDR2 YFSETQ. The CDR3 has 16 residues. Authors' analysis steps: Reference gene primer amplification in the assay estimated nucleated cell counts. Using immunoSEQ multiplex PCR, the repertoire was profiled, and TCRdb retains in-frame clones only, with some absent. V and J calls and clone size are given by that table; D and trimming were obtained from the DNA. The sample yields over 120,000 clones, about 79% seen once. The chain recombines TRBV5-1 with TRBJ2-5, with 15 bases aligning to TRBD2. Sample: peripheral blood. The origin of this receptor is a woman older than 75 with active or convalescent COVID-19. Here the CDR3 reads CASSPGLAGGLETQYF. CDR3 sequence (DNA): TGCGCCAGCAGCCCAGGACTAGCGGGGGGGCTAGAGACCCAGTACTTC.